This T cell receptor (beta chain) emerged from a study of a mutant IDH1 vaccine in newly diagnosed glioma. Turning to the study itself: Patients under treatment included 62.5% males and 37.5% females and had a mean age of approximately 40 years. Most patients had received both radiotherapy and temozolomide, the prior options being radiotherapy, temozolomide, or both.

Time point in this sample: baseline, week 1 (first vaccination visit). Treatment defined: pre-vaccination baseline after standard-of-care therapy. The donors' diagnosis was new WHO grade 3 or 4 astrocytoma that was IDH1-mutant and ATRX-lost. Data came from immunoSEQ multiplex PCR; TCRdb stores just in-frame clones and leaves some out. The sample has about 24,000 clones, just over 90% seen once; the top ten hold 9.2%. Comment on this clone: Its antigen is not identified.

V lost 8 bases to trimming and J lost 5 bases, with 19 bases between them. The CDR3 spans 14 residues. CDR1 is SNHLY, CDR2 FYNNEI, per germline. The study's findings and limits: Top-clonotype changes in peripheral T cells seemed unrelated to pseudoprogression.

The sequencing here drew on PBMCs, taken from a glioma patient treated with radiotherapy, temozolomide or both. The chain uses TRBV2 and TRBJ2-7, with a weak D call TRBD1 (6 bases). The sequence was collected from a man aged 25 to 40 with glioma. CDR3 region: CASGRQEPFDEQYF. CDR3 bases: TGTGCCAGCGGCCGACAGGAGCCCTTCGACGAGCAGTACTTC.